Here is one TCR beta chain with its context. Its target is not known. This sample was included in a study of T cell responses to AZD1222 COVID-19 vaccine. Study-wide points: Just a handful of AZD1222 recipients were seropositive at baseline. Unmutated regions of variants are reportedly targeted by nearly half of spike-specific TCRs.

TCRdb's copy holds only in-frame clones and misses some; the assay was immunoSEQ multiplex PCR. The sample holds 140,000 to 150,000 clones, roughly 92% seen once. The germline gives CDR1 SGHTA, CDR2 FQGNSA. This CDR3 is built from 16 residues. Between the trimmed V and J ends, which lost 4 bases and 2 bases, there was a span of 14 bases. This sequence joins TRBV7-2 and TRBJ2-2, with D perhaps matching TRBD2 (5 bases). The sequence came from an adult who received the AZD1222 COVID-19 vaccine. The sample was peripheral blood, taken 28 days after the second AZD1222 dose. CDR3 coding DNA: TGTGCCAGCAGCTCAACCTTACTAGTTAACACCGGGGAGCTGTTTTTT. Protein: CASSSTLLVNTGELFF.